This TCR beta chain was observed in a study of cytomegalovirus exposure and HLA in healthy donors (TCRdb year 2017). Background for the entire study: An earlier analysis of some 500 of the donors reported more than 250 Gb of sequence data and 120 million or so unique TCR beta sequences from 150 million to 200 million T cells. An early release covering 500 to 750 HLA-typed donors comprised about 300 gigabases of sequencing data and around 80 million unique TCR sequences. Of the 398 genotyped donors, over 65% fell in the genetic ancestry cluster associated with self-reported Caucasian donors. The aim of the study was to test whether cataloging public T cell receptors could identify signatures of past pathogen exposure. The T cell repertoires of around 730 subjects were profiled by immunosequencing and related to cytomegalovirus serostatus. Besides the first cohort of 550 to 750 subjects, a separate validation cohort made up of around 120 different subjects was used. To predict cytomegalovirus infection status, the study combined high-throughput TCR immunosequencing, statistical association of individual TCRs with disease status, and machine learning. A later analysis re-analyzed previously published TCR beta repertoires from 666 donors and added high-resolution HLA genotyping to study TCR occurrence patterns. In the later analysis, no new phenotypic data were used to find candidate immune exposures; instead, reliance was placed on TCR beta sequences and their occurrence across donors. An earlier analysis of several hundred of the donors applied high-throughput TCR beta sequencing to assess whether each TCR beta V gene segment acted as functional or pseudogenic. Donor age, sex, ethnicity and CMV serostatus were compiled together with the repertoire data. Genome-wide SNP genotypes for about 65% of the 666 donors were used in a later genetic analysis, which treated that subset as a discovery cohort. Every discovery cohort repertoire had been produced on one sequencing platform. Both class I and class II loci were covered by HLA typing, at four-digit resolution. Typing coverage differed by locus: A, B, C, DRB1 and DQB1 were typed in about 620-640 donors, DQA1 in 500 to 550, DPA1 in some 610, and DPB1 in around 440. Roughly 5 DR-DQ haplotypes were treated as single units for association and clustering because of strong linkage in the cohort. Among about 410 genotyped donors of the cohort, an average of approximately 200,000 unique TCR beta nucleotide sequences was sequenced per donor, of which about 19% were non-productive.

On this clone itself: This receptor's antigen is unknown. The input lacks base qualities; no much larger clone sits a single base away.

The cohort comprised under 700 healthy bone marrow donors. All cohort members were sampled while nominally healthy, although unrecorded immune exposures were likely present. CMV serostatus was positive for more than 250 and negative for 352 of the 666 cohort members, and was not recorded for this donor. Each donor provided a peripheral blood sample, and peripheral blood mononuclear cells were used for TCR beta sequencing. Genomic DNA extraction from the blood cell samples was performed with the Qiagen DNeasy Blood Extraction Kit. Study-level results and caveats: A later analysis found that most CMV-associated TCR beta chains appeared HLA-restricted, with HLA associations seemingly driven largely by CMV exposure. Because HLA typing was unavailable for some donors at each locus, only the typed subset was used in association tests. Compared with equally common non-associated chains, HLA-associated TCR beta chains in a later analysis were more clonally expanded and had lower generation probabilities. In both the original and validation cohorts, the classifier was reported to diagnose cytomegalovirus status with high specificity and sensitivity. The sequencing pipeline was judged likely to have produced a cluster of highly shared sequence variants as a technical artifact. An association between a missense DCLRE1C variant and V-gene and J-gene trimming of TCR beta chains was found in a later genetic analysis and replicated in an independent cohort. At a false discovery rate of 0.05, a later analysis linked 15,000 to 20,000 TCR beta sequences to specific HLA alleles. A later genetic analysis reported fewer N-insertions in productive TCRs among donors in an Asian-associated ancestry cluster than the approximately 700-donor mean. Assigning TCR associations to individual alleles was difficult when HLA alleles, especially DR and DQ, strongly co-occurred. In an earlier analysis of around 600 of the donors, most TCR beta V segments were observed in productive rearrangements about 87% or about 30% of the time, broadly matching IMGT annotations. CMV serostatus was the only immune exposure information available for the cohort. A later analysis reported that several top co-occurrence clusters appeared linked to parvovirus B19, influenza, CMV and Epstein-Barr virus. The cohort was sequenced for TCR beta chains only, and without alpha or paired-chain data the features that could be detected were limited. The authors suggested that the approach could potentially be generalized to other disease states and immunological phenotypes. While some public TCRs were present in many individuals, most TCR sequences turned up only very rarely across donors. In a later analysis, the rate of TCR association differed among HLA loci, with DRB1 alleles having the most associated TCRs and HLA-C alleles having the fewest. Correlated functional status among segregating V segments might be attributable to linkage disequilibrium, but an unknown experimental factor could not be ruled out. A further reported finding was that TCR beta sequences accurately predicted the HLA-A and HLA-B alleles for most subjects in the first cohort. In vitro tests confirmed that a few of the cytomegalovirus-associated TCR beta chains recognize cytomegalovirus antigens. In the study, 164 TCR beta chains were listed as associated with cytomegalovirus. Presence/absence analyses assumed roughly uniform sequencing depth across donors, an assumption that may not hold. Because counts were too low, roughly 17 rarely observed V segments, including chromosome 9 orphons, were left out of the earlier analysis of 500 to 650 of the donors.

Library prep was done by the immunoSEQ multiplex PCR assay. For the multiplex PCR, a mixture combining 60 forward primers for TCR Vbeta segments and 13 reverse primers for TCR Jbeta segments was used. The CDR3 region of rearranged TCR beta genes was amplified from genomic DNA by a multiplex PCR assay. On the Illumina HiSeq System, the amplified TCR beta libraries were sequenced as 87-base-pair reads. Per the source publication's procedure: A later analysis counted about 76 million unique TCR beta chains across the 550 to 800 repertoires, and roughly 11 million of these chains were shared by at least two donors. Raw reads were error-corrected and collapsed into unique sequences by a nearest-neighbor algorithm in which closely related sequences were merged to remove PCR and sequencing errors. CDR3 sequences were aligned to IMGT reference sequences to assign V, D and J gene segments. For a sequence to be retained, a match of at least six nucleotides to both a V gene segment and a J gene segment was required. Rearrangements were called productive when the CDR3 lacked stop codons and stayed in frame with V and J; all others were non-productive. Following IMGT convention, CDR3 was defined as the stretch from the second conserved V-encoded cysteine up to the conserved J-encoded phenylalanine. Sequences without an unambiguous match to a single V gene segment were excluded from the earlier analysis of about 630 of the donors. In an earlier analysis of about 590 of the donors, a V segment was called functional when productive rearrangements were above 56.7%, and segregating when the standard deviation between donors exceeded 5%. To diagnose cytomegalovirus status from the catalog of TCR beta chain sequences, a statistical classification framework was built. In a later analysis, V and J genes were assigned by comparing TCR nucleotide sequences against IMGT/GENE-DB human TR gene sequences. In a later analysis, CDR3 sequences and most-parsimonious VDJ recombination scenarios were assigned using the TCRdist pipeline. In a later analysis, each TCR beta chain was defined by its CDR3 amino acid sequence together with its V-gene family, and reads without a unique V-gene family were excluded. In a later analysis, fewer than 650 highly shared, low-generation-probability nucleotide sequences were removed to address suspected cross-contamination and a sequencing artifact. In a later analysis, a clonal expansion index was calculated for each public chain from normalized within-repertoire ranks of inferred template counts. A later analysis computed generation probabilities with a VDJ recombination model fitted to out-of-frame rearrangements, and checked the results against IGoR. In a later analysis, hypergeometric tests were used to score TCR-TCR, TCR-HLA and TCR-CMV co-occurrence, with a repertoire-size bias correction applied to TCR pairs. In a later analysis, false discovery rates were estimated by permuting HLA or CMV assignments 20 times. A later analysis grouped co-occurring TCRs with DBSCAN, adding TCRdist sequence similarity when clustering within HLA-allele-positive subsets. For co-occurrence clustering, repertoires with fewer than 30,000 or more than 120,000 public chains were excluded, along with five or six repertoires with anomalous nucleotide sharing. What TCRdb holds here is the immuneACCESS table cut down to in-frame rearrangements. Part of the clones is not present; checked against another copy, under half of the missing clones reflect an unresolved V gene, and the others are unexplained. That table gives V, J and clone size, and the DNA gave D and trimming. The sample has roughly 84,000 clones on record, 70% to 80% of them singletons. 13% of the sample belongs to the ten largest clones.

This TCR derives from a human donor in good health. The sequenced material came from PBMCs.

CDR3 loop: CASSRPGLLNEQFF. The DNA sequence follows: TGTGCCAGCAGTAGACCGGGACTCCTTAATGAGCAGTTCTTC. The chain is made from TRBV25-1 and TRBJ2-1; TRBD2 is a weak D gene call, 6 bases matching. From a lookup of the germline V gene, CDR1 and CDR2 are MGHDK and SYGVNS. From the cysteine through the phenylalanine, the CDR3 covers 14 amino acids. The sequence is cut down to CDR3 DNA, 42 bases in frame from base 1. The V end loses 5 bases and the J end loses 7 bases, and a stretch of 15 bases separates them.